Shown below are 31 T cell receptor beta chains from a single sample sequenced in a study of Ad26.COV2.S vaccination and SARS-CoV-2 variants. The treatment here: about 20 received Ad26.COV2.S at low or high dose, single or two shots; five or six received placebo; per-sample allocation not given. Day 63 following the first vaccine or placebo injection was when the samples were taken. The method was immunoSEQ multiplex PCR; TCRdb's version includes in-frame clones alone and lacks a portion of them. The sample records fewer than 400,000 clones, approximately 91% being singletons. The material was peripheral blood, obtained in a trial of Ad26.COV2.S vaccine versus placebo. These receptors were collected from a person between 18 and 65 years old who received the Ad26.COV2.S COVID-19 vaccine or a placebo.

V is TRBV5-5 and J is TRBJ1-1; D is undetermined. The CDR3 is 15 amino acids. The ends were cut back, 0 bases at V and 1 base at J, with 10 bases in the middle. CDR1 is SGHKS, CDR2 YYEKEE, per germline (reference sequence). Written as DNA, the CDR3 is TGTGCCAGCAGCTTGGATGGCAGCCAGAACACTGAAGCTTTCTTT. Its protein is CASSLDGSQNTEAFF.

On this clone itself: The sample carries other DNA sequences with the same CDR3. This rearrangement joins TRBV27 to TRBJ1-1; no reliable D call. V was shortened by 2 bases and J by 1 base, with 5 bases between the two germline ends. CDR3 length: 13 amino acids. The germline V gene has CDR1 MNHEY and CDR2 SMNVEV (reference sequence). CDR3 DNA sequence: TGTGCCAGCAGTTTAGGTGGGAACACTGAAGCTTTCTTT. The encoded protein is CASSLGGNTEAFF.

This chain uses TRBV9 with TRBJ1-2; D gene ambiguous. This CDR3 contains 15 residues. The germline V gene has CDR1 SGDLS and CDR2 YYNGEE. Deletions cut 0 bases from V and 5 bases from J, with 14 bases between. The CDR3 spells CASSVGRRSIYGYTF. CDR3 nucleotide sequence: TGTGCCAGCAGCGTAGGACGGCGTTCGATATATGGCTACACCTTC.

The V gene is TRBV7-8, the J gene TRBJ2-1; 11 nucleotides agree with TRBD2. The length of the CDR3 is 15 residues. The V gene's germline CDR1 is SGHVS and CDR2 FQNEAQ. After removal of 3 bases from V and 9 bases from J, the junction contained 7 bases not matched to a gene. CDR3 coding DNA: TGTGCCAGCAGCTTTAGCGGGGGGGGTTTGGGTGAGCAGTTCTTC. Translation gives CASSFSGGGLGEQFF.

The V call is TRBV29-1, the J call TRBJ2-7, with a possible D match to TRBD1 (6 bases). V shed 4 bases and J shed 2 bases, with 12 bases lying between them. The CDR3 loop spans 13 amino acids. Germline CDR1 and CDR2: SQVTM and ANQGSEA. The CDR3 DNA reads TGCAGCGTTGGTAACAGGGCCACCTACGAGCAGTACTTC. The encoded protein is CSVGNRATYEQYF.

This rearrangement joins TRBV4-3 to TRBJ2-5; possible D gene TRBD1, 6 bases. V lost 1 base and J lost 4, with 13 bases in between. This CDR3 contains 15 residues. The germline gives CDR1 LGHNA, CDR2 YSLEER. CDR3 nucleotides: TGCGCCAGCAGCCAAGCGGCAGGGGATTCAGAGACCCAGTACTTC. Residues: CASSQAAGDSETQYF.

The genes are TRBV3-1 (or the pseudogene TRBV3-2) and TRBJ1-2; possible D gene TRBD1, 5 bases. The V gene lost 0 bases and the J gene lost 4 bases, with 15 bases spanning the gap. Per the germline V gene, CDR1 is LGHDT and CDR2 is YNNKEL (reference sequence). This CDR3 region has 16 residues. The CDR3, as DNA: TGTGCCAGCAGCCAAGACTCGACAGCGTTGGGCTATGGCTACACCTTC. It specifies CASSQDSTALGYGYTF.

This chain uses TRBV10-3 with TRBJ2-1; 15 bases are a match to TRBD2. Looked up from germline, CDR1 is ENHRY and CDR2 is SYGVKD. This CDR3 is 17 amino acids long. The trim removed 4 bases at V and 0 bases at J, leaving 1 base unmatched. CDR3 sequence reads: CAISGTSGGASYNEQFF. In nucleotides, the CDR3 is TGTGCCATCAGTGGGACTAGCGGGGGGGCCTCCTACAATGAGCAGTTCTTC.

The chain is built from TRBV6-5 and TRBJ1-2; tentatively, D is TRBD1 (6 bases). The CDR3 totals 15 residues. Trimming removed 6 bases from V and 4 bases from J, with 18 bases in between. CDR1 and CDR2 (germline): MNHEY, SVGAGI. The CDR3 sequence: CASRDLGGGIYGYTF. For the CDR3, the DNA is TGTGCCAGCAGGGACCTAGGGGGAGGCATCTATGGCTACACCTTC.

The chain combines TRBV6-2 or TRBV6-3 with TRBJ1-1; D is uncertain. The length of the CDR3 is 12 residues. From germline, CDR1 is MNHEY and CDR2 SVGEGT. V shed 5 bases and J shed 7 bases, with 11 bases lying between them. DNA of the CDR3: TGTGCCAGCAGTAGACCGGGGTTTGAAGCTTTCTTT. Its protein is CASSRPGFEAFF.

This chain uses TRBV11-2 with TRBJ2-3; 8 nucleotides align to TRBD1. Unmatched junction bases numbered 15, after V lost 5 bases and J lost 2 bases. Per germline, CDR1 SGHAT and CDR2 FQNNGV. The CDR3 contains 18 residues. Here the CDR3 reads CASSLRQGNYRHTDTQYF. The CDR3 nucleotides read TGTGCCAGCAGCCTACGACAGGGGAACTACCGACACACAGATACGCAGTATTTT.

The CDR3 DNA is TGTGCCAGCAGCCTCACGGACAGCTACGAGCAGTACTTC. Its translation is CASSLTDSYEQYF. J is TRBJ2-7 and V is TRBV14; D perhaps matches TRBD1 (6 bases). Germline CDR1 and CDR2: SGHDN and FVKESK. The CDR3 is 13 residues long. Trimming left V 4 bases short and J 3 bases short, with 10 bases between.

As for this clone: The identical CDR3 is also encoded by other nucleotide sequences in the sample. The chain couples TRBV7-9 to TRBJ1-1; D perhaps matches TRBD1 (5 bases). V lost 2 bases and J lost 1, with 5 bases in between. The germline V gene has CDR1 SEHNR and CDR2 FQNEAQ (reference sequence). CDR3 length: 13 residues. DNA for the CDR3: TGTGCCAGCAGCTTACAGGGGAACACTGAAGCTTTCTTT. Translated: CASSLQGNTEAFF. Filled out from reference TRBV7-9 and TRBJ1-1, the complete variable domain reads DTGVSQNPRHKITKRGQNVTFRCDPISEHNRLYWYRQTLGQGPEFLTYFQNEAQLEKSRLLSDRFSAERPKGSFSTLEIQRTEQGDSAMYLCASSLQGNTEAFFGQGTRLTVV.

This chain connects TRBV12-3 or TRBV12-4 to TRBJ1-2, with D perhaps TRBD1 (5 bases). V was clipped by 3 bases and J by 4 bases, with 9 bases between them. The CDR3 totals 13 residues. The CDR3 region is CASSFGRAYGYTF. In nucleotides, the CDR3 is TGTGCCAGCAGTTTCGGCAGGGCCTATGGCTACACCTTC.

This chain connects TRBV19 to TRBJ1-2; D is perhaps TRBD1 (6 bases). The CDR3 contains 14 residues. Germline lookup yields CDR1 LNHDA and CDR2 SQIVND (reference sequence). V was cut by 9 bases and J by 1 base, with 15 bases left in between. The CDR3 coding sequence is TGTGCCAGCAATCCTATGGACAGTAACTATGGCTACACCTTC. Its protein product is CASNPMDSNYGYTF.

The V gene is TRBV19, the J gene TRBJ1-1; 11 bases fit TRBD1. The V gene end was trimmed by 7 bases and the J gene end by 5 bases; junction bases not matched to a gene: 9. Germline V gene sequence: CDR1 LNHDA, CDR2 SQIVND (reference sequence). This CDR3 comprises 15 residues. CDR3 amino acids: CASIGQGARRTEAFF. The CDR3 DNA sequence: TGTGCCAGTATCGGACAGGGGGCGCGTCGGACTGAAGCTTTCTTT.

The rearrangement joins TRBV10-2 to TRBJ2-7; 9 positions match TRBD1. CDR3 length: 12 amino acids. J lost 6 bases, V lost 4 bases, and 1 base had no gene match. Germline values: CDR1 WSHSY, CDR2 SAAADI. This CDR3 is CASSGTGVEQYF. The CDR3 bases are TGCGCCAGCAGTGGGACAGGGGTCGAGCAGTACTTC.

The chain employs TRBV18 and TRBJ2-7; 11 bases fit TRBD2. Per germline, CDR1 KGHSH and CDR2 LQKENI. The CDR3 is 18 residues long. V was clipped by 1 base and J by 0 bases; unmatched bases: 8. The CDR3 loop is CASSPLRLAGPSSYEQYF. The CDR3 nucleotides read TGTGCCAGCTCACCACTGAGACTAGCGGGGCCGAGCTCCTACGAGCAGTACTTC.

This clone was seen only a few times. CDR3 DNA: TGTGCCAGCAGCTTGGAGGGGGGTTCCGGAAACACCATATATTTT. It specifies CASSLEGGSGNTIYF. The rearrangement uses TRBV5-4 and TRBJ1-3; D possibly corresponds to TRBD1 (6 bases). The germline V gene encodes CDR1 SGHNT and CDR2 YYREEE (reference sequence). V lost 0 bases and J lost 4, with 11 bases in between. The CDR3 totals 15 residues.

The rearrangement joins TRBV14 to TRBJ1-2; possibly TRBD1 for D (6 bases). V was clipped by 2 bases and J by 4 bases, with 11 bases between them. Germline V gene lookup returns CDR1 SGHDN and CDR2 FVKESK. The CDR3 sequence is 14 residues long. The CDR3 nucleotides are TGTGCCAGCAGCCAAACGGGGGGCGCCTATGGCTACACCTTC. Its translation is CASSQTGGAYGYTF.

The chain carries TRBV24-1 and TRBJ1-2; D is perhaps TRBD1 (6 bases). The V end lost 9 bases, the J end lost 5 bases, and 24 bases lay between the germline ends. CDR1 KGHDR and CDR2 SFDVKD come from the germline V gene. The CDR3 is made up of 16 amino acids. CDR3 DNA: TGTGCCACCGCCACCCTAGAAAACAGGGCGTGGTATGGCTACACCTTC. The encoded protein is CATATLENRAWYGYTF.

CDR3 residues: CASSQDPEGTEAFF. CDR3 nucleotides: TGTGCCAGCAGCCAAGATCCTGAGGGCACTGAAGCTTTCTTT. The rearrangement links TRBV3-1 (or the pseudogene TRBV3-2) to TRBJ1-1, with D unresolved. The V and J ends lost 0 bases and 4 bases respectively, with 9 bases between them. The CDR3 runs to 14 residues. CDR1 is LGHDT and CDR2 is YNNKEL in the germline V gene (reference sequence).

The rearrangement joins TRBV11-2 to TRBJ1-2; 8 nucleotides match TRBD1. The length of the CDR3 is 13 residues. J was trimmed by 6 bases and V by 6 bases; bases with no gene match: 6. Germline values: CDR1 SGHAT, CDR2 FQNNGV. CDR3 DNA sequence: TGTGCCAGCAGTTTGAACAGGGGGGATGGCTACACCTTC. Protein sequence: CASSLNRGDGYTF.

The V and J genes are TRBV11-2 and TRBJ2-7; the D is unclear. This CDR3 has 13 residues. Germline lookup yields CDR1 SGHAT and CDR2 FQNNGV. V was pared by 1 base and J by 4 bases, with 8 bases between. CDR3 nucleotides: TGTGCCAGCAGCTTAGTTGAGAGGTACGAGCAGTACTTC. Translation gives CASSLVERYEQYF.

This rearrangement joins TRBV4-2 to TRBJ2-3, with TRBD1 matching 9 bases. Trimming took 1 base from V and 2 from J; bases not matched to a gene: 7. This CDR3 is built from 17 residues. Looked up from germline, CDR1 is LGHNA and CDR2 is YNFKEQ. Written as DNA, the CDR3 is TGTGCCAGCAGCCAAGCGTACGGGACAGGGACCACAGATACGCAGTATTTT. Its translation: CASSQAYGTGTTDTQYF.

Remarks on this clone: Other DNA sequences from this sample encode an identical CDR3 as well. The chain joins TRBV12-3 or TRBV12-4 to TRBJ1-1, with D possibly TRBD1 on 5 matching bases. CDR3 length equals 13 residues. Deletions cut 3 bases from V and 1 base from J, with 6 bases between. The CDR3 spells CASSLGGNTEAFF. CDR3 in DNA: TGTGCCAGCAGTTTGGGGGGGAACACTGAAGCTTTCTTT.

The chain combines TRBV5-1 with TRBJ2-5; 9 nucleotides line up with TRBD1. The V and J ends lost 4 bases and 3 bases, in that order; junction bases with no gene match: 7. The CDR3 is 15 amino acids. The V gene's germline CDR1 is SGHRS and CDR2 YFSETQ. The CDR3 nucleotides are TGCGCCAGCAGCACCACCGGGACAGGGAAAGAGACCCAGTACTTC. It specifies CASSTTGTGKETQYF.

The gene calls are TRBV3-1 (or the pseudogene TRBV3-2) and TRBJ2-2; D is tentatively TRBD1 or TRBD2 (5 bases each). V was clipped by 0 bases and J by 4 bases, with 12 bases between them. CDR1 is LGHDT and CDR2 is YNNKEL in the germline V gene (reference sequence). The CDR3 covers 16 residues. CDR3 amino acids: CASSQDGTGSTGELFF. CDR3 DNA sequence: TGTGCCAGCAGCCAAGATGGGACCGGATCCACCGGGGAGCTGTTTTTT.

This chain uses TRBV19 with TRBJ1-4; TRBD1 aligns across 7 bases. Germline V gene sequence: CDR1 LNHDA, CDR2 SQIVND (reference sequence). The CDR3 extends over 13 amino acids. Trimming removed 11 bases from V and 7 bases from J; junction bases left unmatched: 10. In DNA, the CDR3 is TGTGCCGAAAAACAGGGGAGAGGTGAAAAACTGTTTTTT. Translated, it gives CAEKQGRGEKLFF.

In the case of this clone: Compared with germline, one end of the junction differs, possibly owing to a read error. The J gene is TRBJ1-2, the V gene TRBV19, with 10 positions matching TRBD1. The CDR3 spans 15 residues. Germline-derived CDR1 and CDR2 are LNHDA and SQIVND (reference sequence). CDR3 sequence (DNA): TGTGCCAGTAGTACCAACCCCGGGACAGGGGACCTTACGTCCTTC. This encodes CASSTNPGTGDLTSF.

The rearrangement links TRBV19 to TRBJ1-5; 7 bases line up with TRBD1. The CDR3 spans 16 residues. V lost 4 bases to trimming and J lost 4 bases; unmatched junction nucleotides: 10. CDR1 and CDR2 from the germline V gene are LNHDA and SQIVND (reference sequence). The CDR3, as DNA: TGTGCCAGTAGTACGAACGACAGGGTAGGGAATCAGCCCCAGCATTTT. This gives the protein CASSTNDRVGNQPQHF.